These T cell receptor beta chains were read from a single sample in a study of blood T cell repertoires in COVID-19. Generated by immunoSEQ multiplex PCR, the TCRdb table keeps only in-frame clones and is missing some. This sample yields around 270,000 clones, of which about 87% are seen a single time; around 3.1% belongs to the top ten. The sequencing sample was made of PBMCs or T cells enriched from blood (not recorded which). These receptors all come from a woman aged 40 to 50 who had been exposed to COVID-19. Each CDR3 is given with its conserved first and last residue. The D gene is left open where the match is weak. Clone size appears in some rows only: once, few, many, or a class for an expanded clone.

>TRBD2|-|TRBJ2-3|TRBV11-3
CASSLLAGGGDTQYF
TGTGCCAGCAGCTTATTAGCGGGAGGGGGAGATACGCAGTATTTT
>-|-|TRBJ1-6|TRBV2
CASSEQAGWNSPLHF
TGTGCCAGCAGTGAACAGGCAGGGTGGAATTCACCCCTCCACTTT
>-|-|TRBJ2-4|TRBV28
CASSLGGVGQNIQYF
TGTGCCAGCAGTTTGGGAGGCGTGGGGCAAAACATTCAGTACTTC
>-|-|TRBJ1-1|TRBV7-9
CASSKDGDTEAFF
TGTGCCAGCAGCAAGGACGGGGACACTGAAGCTTTCTTT
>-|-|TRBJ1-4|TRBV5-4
CASSYGQSQTNEKLFF
TGTGCCAGCAGCTACGGACAGAGCCAAACTAATGAAAAACTGTTTTTT
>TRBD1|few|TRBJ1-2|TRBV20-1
CSASLDRRYGYTF
TGCAGTGCTAGTTTGGACAGGAGATATGGCTACACCTTC
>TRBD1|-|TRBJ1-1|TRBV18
CASSPQGTENTEAFF
TGTGCCAGCTCACCACAAGGGACAGAGAACACTGAAGCTTTCTTT
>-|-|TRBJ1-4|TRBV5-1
CASSLGDTNEKLFF
TGCGCCAGCAGCTTGGGGGACACCAATGAAAAACTGTTTTTT
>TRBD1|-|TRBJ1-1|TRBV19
CASRQTGSEAFF
TGTGCCAGCAGACAGACAGGGTCTGAAGCTTTCTTT
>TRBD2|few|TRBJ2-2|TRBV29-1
CSVAVTSGVGELFF
TGCAGCGTTGCGGTGACTAGCGGTGTCGGGGAGCTGTTTTTT
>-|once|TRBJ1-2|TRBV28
CASTPTGSYGYTF
TGTGCCAGCACCCCCACAGGGTCCTATGGCTACACCTTC
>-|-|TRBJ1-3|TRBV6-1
CASSERRGGSGNTIYF
TGTGCCAGCAGTGAACGTCGGGGGGGCTCTGGAAACACCATATATTTT
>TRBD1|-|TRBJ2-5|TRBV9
CASSPIGTGAETQYF
TGTGCCAGCAGCCCCATCGGGACAGGGGCCGAGACCCAGTACTTC
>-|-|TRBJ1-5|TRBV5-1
CASSLDREQPQHF
TGCGCCAGCAGCTTGGACAGGGAACAGCCCCAGCATTTT
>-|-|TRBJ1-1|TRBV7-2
CASSLAPLGGTEAFF
TGTGCCAGCAGCTTAGCCCCATTGGGGGGCACTGAAGCTTTCTTT
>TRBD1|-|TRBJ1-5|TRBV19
CASKKGQGAGSNQPQHF
TGTGCCAGTAAGAAAGGACAGGGGGCCGGTAGCAATCAGCCCCAGCATTTT
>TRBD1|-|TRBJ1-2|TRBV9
CASSPTLSGTGGENYGYTF
TGTGCCAGCAGCCCCACACTCTCCGGGACAGGGGGGGAAAACTATGGCTACACCTTC
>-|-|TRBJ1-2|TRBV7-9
CASSSGERLRGYTF
TGTGCCAGCAGCTCGGGGGAGAGGTTGCGGGGCTACACCTTC
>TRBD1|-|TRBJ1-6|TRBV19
CASSMGTVPNSPLHF
TGTGCCAGTAGTATGGGGACAGTCCCAAATTCACCCCTCCACTTT
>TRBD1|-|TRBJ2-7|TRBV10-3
CAISRTGGSYEQYF
TGTGCCATCAGCCGGACAGGGGGCTCCTACGAGCAGTACTTC
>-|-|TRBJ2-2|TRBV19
CASSINGQQNTGELFF
TGTGCCAGTAGTATCAACGGACAACAAAACACCGGGGAGCTGTTTTTT
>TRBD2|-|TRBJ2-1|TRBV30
CAWSVRSSGINEQFF
TGTGCCTGGAGTGTACGGTCTAGCGGGATTAATGAGCAGTTCTTC
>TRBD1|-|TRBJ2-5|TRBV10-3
CAISEGQVQETQYF
TGTGCCATCAGTGAAGGACAGGTCCAAGAGACCCAGTACTTC
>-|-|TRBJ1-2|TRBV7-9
CASSLLGGYGYTF
TGTGCCAGCAGCTTATTGGGGGGATATGGCTACACCTTC
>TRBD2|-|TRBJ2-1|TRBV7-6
CASSLEAGGRIEQFF
TGTGCCAGCAGCTTAGAAGCGGGGGGGCGAATTGAGCAGTTCTTC
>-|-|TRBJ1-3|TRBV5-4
CASSPGLSGNTIYF
TGTGCCAGCAGCCCAGGGTTATCCGGAAACACCATATATTTT
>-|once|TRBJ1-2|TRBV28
CASSLTQGRYYGYTF
TGTGCCAGCAGTTTGACCCAGGGGAGATACTATGGCTACACCTTC
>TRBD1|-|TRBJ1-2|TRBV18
CASSLSTGDFPLYGYTF
TGTGCCAGCTCACTATCGACAGGGGATTTCCCGCTCTATGGCTACACCTTC